Each of the 24 T cell receptor beta chains below was sequenced from the same sample in a study of cytomegalovirus exposure and HLA in healthy donors. PCR amplification relied on 60 Vbeta primers (plus 13 Jbeta primers). Measured with immunoSEQ multiplex PCR; TCRdb has only the in-frame clones, and not every one. This sample has some 160,000 clones; around three quarters occur once, and the top ten carry approximately 2.3%. The material sequenced was PBMCs. These receptors were obtained from a middle-aged man in good health and CMV-seropositive.

The V gene is TRBV11-2, the J gene TRBJ2-5, with TRBD2 as a possible D gene (5 bases). V lost 0 bases and J 2 bases, leaving 10 bases between the germline ends. This CDR3 has 15 amino acids. Per germline, CDR1 SGHAT and CDR2 FQNNGV. The CDR3 nucleotides read TGTGCCAGCAGCTTAGATCTAACGGGGCAAGAGACCCAGTACTTC. Translated, it gives CASSLDLTGQETQYF.

The genes are TRBV7-9 and TRBJ2-1; D is undetermined. Trimming removed 5 bases from V and 8 bases from J, with 7 bases in between. The germline V gene encodes CDR1 SEHNR and CDR2 FQNEAQ (reference sequence). The CDR3 is 11 residues long. The CDR3 loop reads CASSLSYEQFF. CDR3 coding DNA: TGTGCCAGCAGCCTTAGCTATGAGCAGTTCTTC.

This clone was observed a handful of times. This rearrangement joins TRBV7-8 to TRBJ2-3; perhaps TRBD2 as D (5 bases). With 5 bases removed from V and 6 bases from J, the gap between germline ends came to 21 bases. Germline V CDR1 and CDR2: SGHVS, FQNEAQ. The CDR3 runs to 16 residues. CDR3 sequence: CASSPNLDEGADTQYF. CDR3 nucleotides: TGTGCCAGCAGCCCCAACCTAGATGAGGGTGCGGATACGCAGTATTTT.

V is TRBV2 and J is TRBJ1-4; TRBD1 aligns across 9 bases. Germline CDR1 is SNHLY and CDR2 is FYNNEI. V dropped 6 bases and J dropped 8; count of bases not matched to a gene: 4. The CDR3 is 13 amino acids. As DNA, the CDR3 is TGTGCCAGCAGGGGGACAGGGTTCGAAAAACTGTTTTTT. It yields the protein CASRGTGFEKLFF.

The V call is TRBV4-3, the J call TRBJ1-4; D not resolved. V was shortened by 8 bases and J by 10 bases, with 23 bases between the two germline ends. Germline V gene sequence: CDR1 LGHNA, CDR2 YSLEER. This CDR3 comprises 15 residues. This chain's CDR3 is CASAPEAVGGGKLFF. The CDR3 coding sequence is TGCGCCAGCGCGCCCGAGGCCGTGGGAGGAGGAAAACTGTTTTTT.

The chain combines TRBV6-5 with TRBJ1-2; D is ambiguous. Germline lookup yields CDR1 MNHEY and CDR2 SVGAGI. The V and J ends lost 5 bases and 3 bases respectively, with 10 bases between them. This CDR3 comprises 13 residues. CDR3 region: CASSGPFYYGYTF. For the CDR3, the DNA is TGTGCCAGCAGTGGGCCCTTCTACTATGGCTACACCTTC.

This clone was observed a few times. V gene TRBV19 combines with J gene TRBJ1-1, with a possible D match to TRBD1 (5 bases). Trimming took off 1 base at V and 8 bases at J, with 8 bases between the two ends. This CDR3 is 12 amino acids long. In germline, CDR1 is LNHDA, CDR2 SQIVND (reference sequence). CDR3 sequence (DNA): TGTGCCAGTAGTATAGGTGGGGCAGAAGCTTTCTTT. Translating gives CASSIGGAEAFF.

The chain recombines TRBV5-4 with TRBJ1-1; D is ambiguous. Germline V gene sequence: CDR1 SGHNT, CDR2 YYREEE (reference sequence). V was shortened by 0 bases and J by 4 bases, with 10 bases between the two germline ends. The CDR3 runs to 14 residues. This chain's CDR3 is CASSLAGLSTEAFF. The CDR3 nucleotides read TGTGCCAGCAGCTTGGCGGGGTTAAGCACTGAAGCTTTCTTT. Full variable domain (missing parts from reference TRBV5-4 and TRBJ1-1): ETGVTQSPTHLIKTRGQQVTLRCSSQSGHNTVSWYQQALGQGPQFIFQYYREEENGRGNFPPRFSGLQFPNYSSELNVNALELDDSALYLCASSLAGLSTEAFFGQGTRLTVV.

V is TRBV19 and J is TRBJ1-1, with D unclear. The germline CDR1 and CDR2 sequences are LNHDA and SQIVND (reference sequence). This CDR3 spans 14 amino acids. V was pared by 7 bases and J by 1 base, with 13 bases between. The CDR3 DNA sequence: TGTGCCAGTACCAGAATGGAGGGGAACACTGAAGCTTTCTTT. It encodes CASTRMEGNTEAFF.

The V and J genes are TRBV10-1 and TRBJ2-5; 12 nucleotides agree with TRBD2. The length of the CDR3 is 19 residues. Germline CDR1 is WNHNN and CDR2 is SYGVQD (reference sequence). V gave up 2 bases and J gave up 0 bases; unmatched junction bases: 10. The CDR3, as DNA: TGCGCCAGCAGTGAGGGTGGTCCTAGCGGGGGGGGGTACCAAGAGACCCAGTACTTC. The encoded protein is CASSEGGPSGGGYQETQYF.

The chain couples TRBV7-2 to TRBJ2-7; possible D gene TRBD1, 5 bases. Germline V CDR1 and CDR2: SGHTA, FQGNSA. Trimming removed 5 bases at V and 12 bases at J, with 14 bases between. This CDR3 has 11 residues. The CDR3 bases are TGTGCCAGCAGCACTTCAGGGAAACCGTACTTC. It specifies CASSTSGKPYF.

The chain combines TRBV4-1 with TRBJ1-2; D might be TRBD1 (5 bases). Trimming left V 4 bases short and J 3 bases short, with 9 bases between. Germline CDR1 MGHRA, CDR2 YSYEKL. The CDR3 has 13 amino acids. CDR3 DNA sequence: TGCGCCAGCAGCCGACAGCCCTACTATGGCTACACCTTC. Its translation: CASSRQPYYGYTF.

This chain joins TRBV4-3 and TRBJ2-1; 13 bases fit TRBD2. The CDR3 contains 16 residues. Germline V gene sequence: CDR1 LGHNA, CDR2 YSLEER. V trimming: 4 bases; J trimming: 4 bases; junction bases outside the gene matches: 4. This CDR3 is CASSPRTSGGYNEQFF. The CDR3 DNA follows: TGCGCCAGCAGCCCCCGGACTAGCGGGGGTTACAATGAGCAGTTCTTC.

This chain uses TRBV2 with TRBJ1-3; D might be TRBD1 (5 bases). V was clipped by 7 bases and J by 0 bases, with 13 bases between them. CDR1 SNHLY and CDR2 FYNNEI come from the germline V gene. This CDR3 spans 15 amino acids. CDR3 amino acids: CASKFGADSGNTIYF. CDR3 nucleotide sequence: TGTGCCAGCAAATTTGGGGCAGACTCTGGAAACACCATATATTTT.

V usage is TRBV30 and J usage is TRBJ2-7, with D perhaps TRBD2 (5 bases). Germline V CDR1 and CDR2: GTSNPN, SVGIG (reference sequence). Trimming removed 3 bases from V and 2 bases from J, with 14 bases in between. The CDR3 runs 14 residues. The CDR3 DNA reads as TGTGCCTGGAGCCCCCCGGGGTTTACCTACGAGCAGTACTTC. Translation: CAWSPPGFTYEQYF.

In regard to this clone: Different DNA sequences within this sample yield the same CDR3. This chain connects TRBV5-1 to TRBJ2-5; 11 bases agree with TRBD2. Per the germline V gene, CDR1 is SGHRS and CDR2 is YFSETQ. V trimming: 0 bases; J trimming: 2 bases; junction bases outside the gene matches: 3. There are 16 residues in the CDR3. CDR3 loop: CASSLALAGGQETQYF. For the CDR3, the DNA is TGCGCCAGCAGCTTGGCTTTAGCGGGGGGGCAAGAGACCCAGTACTTC.

CDR3 sequence: CASSIFRNNEQFF. CDR3 DNA: TGTGCCAGTAGTATCTTCAGGAACAATGAGCAGTTCTTC. The genes are TRBV19 and TRBJ2-1, with D uncertain. Between the trimmed V and J ends, which lost 3 bases and 5 bases, there was a span of 8 bases. The CDR3 spans 13 residues. Germline V lookup: CDR1 LNHDA, CDR2 SQIVND (reference sequence).

The count of this clone is one. The rearrangement links TRBV6-5 to TRBJ2-1; maybe TRBD1 (6 bases). The CDR3 contains 12 residues. CDR1 MNHEY and CDR2 SVGAGI come from the germline V gene. V was pared by 5 bases and J by 13 bases, with 15 bases between. The CDR3 region has the DNA TGTGCCAGCAGTCGGGACAAATTATATCAGTTCTTC. Residues: CASSRDKLYQFF.

The chain combines TRBV9 with TRBJ1-4, with D maybe TRBD1 (6 bases). The CDR3 contains 19 residues. The germline V and J ends were trimmed by 4 bases and 0 bases, with 22 bases remaining between them. Germline V gene sequence: CDR1 SGDLS, CDR2 YYNGEE. CDR3 bases: TGTGCCAGCAGCCCCCGAGACAGGTTTTTAGATGCAACTAATGAAAAACTGTTTTTT. Translation: CASSPRDRFLDATNEKLFF.

This clone was seen just once. This sequence joins TRBV27 and TRBJ1-2; D is uncertain. Germline V lookup: CDR1 MNHEY, CDR2 SMNVEV (reference sequence). Trimming removed 3 bases from V and 1 base from J, with 9 bases in between. The CDR3 totals 14 residues. The CDR3: CASSFGMGNYGYTF. The DNA for the CDR3 is TGTGCCAGCAGTTTCGGGATGGGTAACTATGGCTACACCTTC.

This clone was seen a few times. V is TRBV11-2 and J is TRBJ2-7; TRBD1 aligns across 10 bases. Germline CDR1 and CDR2: SGHAT and FQNNGV. The CDR3 contains 15 residues. V lost 1 base and J lost 4; bases outside the gene matches: 4. DNA for the CDR3: TGTGCCAGCAGCTTAGCCGGACAGGGGGGTTACGAGCAGTACTTC. Protein product: CASSLAGQGGYEQYF.

The chain couples TRBV7-8 to TRBJ1-1, with TRBD1 matching over 7 bases. The CDR3 is 14 residues long. In germline, CDR1 is SGHVS, CDR2 FQNEAQ. Trimming took 1 base from V and 2 from J; bases not matched to a gene: 1. CDR3 protein: CASSLGGGNTEAFF. The CDR3 DNA follows: TGTGCCAGCAGCTTAGGAGGGGGCAACACTGAAGCTTTCTTT.

The rearrangement joins TRBV6-5 to TRBJ1-1; D is unclear. V gave up 10 bases and J gave up 1 base, with 10 bases separating them. The CDR3 contains 12 residues. Germline V gives CDR1 MNHEY, CDR2 SVGAGI. CDR3: CATYRGNTEAFF. Written as DNA, the CDR3 is TGTGCCACCTACCGGGGGAACACTGAAGCTTTCTTT.

The CDR3 sequence is CASREQGAEQYF. The DNA for the CDR3 is TGTGCCAGCAGGGAACAGGGGGCCGAGCAGTACTTC. The V gene is TRBV28, the J gene TRBJ2-7; 9 nucleotides line up with TRBD1. The CDR3 extends over 12 amino acids. V lost 6 bases and J lost 6; bases outside the gene matches: 3. The germline gives CDR1 MDHEN, CDR2 SYDVKM.